This T cell receptor (beta chain) was obtained from a study of shared clonotypes between healthy human individuals. None of the donors, who were healthy HIV-negative adults, had recently had acute infections or vaccinations. The study separated CD4+ cells into CD45RA+ naive and CD45RA-negative memory subsets. This clone was recorded once. The CDR3 contains 14 residues. The germline V gene encodes CDR1 SGHTA and CDR2 FQGNSA. V was pared by 5 bases and J by 1 base, with 11 bases between. Here immunoSEQ multiplex PCR was the method, and the copy in TCRdb shows in-frame clones only, minus some. The data hold fewer than 1.8 million clones, with approximately 98.5% observed a single time.

The J gene is TRBJ1-1, the V gene TRBV7-2; unclear D gene. This clonotype was obtained from a man younger than 45 in good health. The sequenced material came from naive CD4+ T cells sorted from blood. Subset defined: CD45RA+ positively selected. Here the CDR3 DNA reads TGTGCCAGCAGCCTAAATGCAGCGAACACTGAAGCTTTCTTT. As protein: CASSLNAANTEAFF.